This TCR beta chain was obtained from a study of blood T cell repertoires in COVID-19. Study as a whole: Both acute and convalescent COVID-19 samples were obtained from the United States, Italy and Spain. Sample material is recorded as cDNA or gDNA derived from T cells, B-cell-depleted T cells, or PBMCs.

Trimming left V 0 bases short and J 9 bases short, with 23 bases between. CDR3 length equals 17 residues. Looked up from germline, CDR1 is LGHNA and CDR2 is YNFKEQ. Original processing notes: Amplification with reference gene primers provided the estimates of nucleated cell counts. The repertoire was sequenced with immunoSEQ multiplex PCR; TCRdb's copy has only in-frame clones and lacks some. V, J and clone size are taken as reported in that table, and D and trimming were inferred from the DNA itself. The table lists around 70,000 clones, around nine tenths of them singletons, with around 0.58% in the top ten.

Sequencing was performed on peripheral blood. The TCR sequence derives from a man aged 55 to 70 with acute or convalescent COVID-19. The chain is built from TRBV4-2 and TRBJ2-5; tentative D call: TRBD2 (5 bases). The CDR3 DNA reads TGTGCCAGCAGCCAAGAGCCCTCACTAGATGGAAGGGCGGCCCAGTACTTC. Its protein product is CASSQEPSLDGRAAQYF.